A selection of T cell receptor beta chains follows, all from one sample in a study of T cell responses to AZD1222 COVID-19 vaccine. Profiling relied on immunoSEQ multiplex PCR, and the TCRdb table lists in-frame clones only, not all of them. Here the sample spans approximately 150,000 clones, 90% to 95% being singletons. The source was peripheral blood, collected on day 0 of AZD1222 vaccination. These receptors were taken from an adult in good health. The CDR3 runs from the conserved cysteine through the conserved F or W. D genes are given only for firm matches.

len	d_gene	v_gene	j_gene	CDR3aa	CDR3nt
16	.	TRBV27	TRBJ2-1	CASRNLGLSSYNEQFF	TGTGCCAGCCGTAATTTAGGCCTTAGCTCCTACAATGAGCAGTTCTTC
12	.	TRBV7-9	TRBJ2-1	CASSSLTDEQFF	TGTGCCAGCAGCTCCCTAACAGATGAGCAGTTCTTC
14	.	TRBV7-3	TRBJ2-7	CASSLSRDSYEQYF	TGTGCCAGCAGCTTAAGTAGGGATTCCTACGAGCAGTACTTC
15	.	TRBV18	TRBJ2-3	CASSPQAEGTDTQYF	TGTGCCAGCTCACCACAGGCAGAGGGAACAGATACGCAGTATTTT
14	.	TRBV2	TRBJ2-7	CASSSWGGVDEQYF	TGTGCCAGCAGTAGCTGGGGAGGAGTGGACGAGCAGTACTTC
16	TRBD1	TRBV10-1	TRBJ1-5	CASSRTGEVGNQPQHF	TGCGCCAGCAGTCGGACAGGGGAGGTTGGCAATCAGCCCCAGCATTTT
12	.	TRBV6-5	TRBJ2-2	CASEDVTGELFF	TGTGCCAGCGAGGACGTAACCGGGGAGCTGTTTTTT
15	.	TRBV7-8	TRBJ1-6	CASSLGSGGNSPLHF	TGTGCCAGCAGCTTAGGATCCGGGGGCAATTCACCCCTCCACTTT
17	TRBD1	TRBV7-2	TRBJ2-6	CASSPRTGVGGANVLTF	TGTGCCAGCAGCCCCCGGACAGGGGTGGGAGGGGCCAACGTCCTGACTTTC
14	.	TRBV30	TRBJ2-2	CAWNVGGNTGELFF	TGTGCCTGGAACGTCGGGGGAAACACCGGGGAGCTGTTTTTT
15	.	TRBV7-9	TRBJ2-3	CASSRRAGSTDTQYF	TGTGCCAGCAGCCGGCGGGCAGGGAGCACAGATACGCAGTATTTT